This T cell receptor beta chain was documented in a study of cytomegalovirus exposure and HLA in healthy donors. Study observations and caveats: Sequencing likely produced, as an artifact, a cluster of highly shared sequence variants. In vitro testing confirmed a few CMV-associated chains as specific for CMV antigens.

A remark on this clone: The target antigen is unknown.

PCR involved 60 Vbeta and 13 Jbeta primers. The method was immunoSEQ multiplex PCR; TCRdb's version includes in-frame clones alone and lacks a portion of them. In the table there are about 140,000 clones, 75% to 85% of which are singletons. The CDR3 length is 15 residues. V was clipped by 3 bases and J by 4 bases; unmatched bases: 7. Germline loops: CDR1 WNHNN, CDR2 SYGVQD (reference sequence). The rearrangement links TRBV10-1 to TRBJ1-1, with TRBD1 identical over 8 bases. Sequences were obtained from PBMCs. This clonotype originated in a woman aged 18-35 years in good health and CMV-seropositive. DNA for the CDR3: TGCGCCAGCAGTGACCAGACCACAGGGGGCACTGAAGCTTTCTTT. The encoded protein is CASSDQTTGGTEAFF.